This T cell receptor beta chain was obtained from a study of PD-L1 blockade in urothelial cancer. Study-level information: Atezolizumab at 1,200 mg intravenously every 3 weeks was started by patients in about 2014. Study-wide findings and caveats: Patients with below-median pretreatment blood clonality survived longer. It was durable-benefit patients whose tumor-associated blood clones expanded more at 3 weeks.

The V end lost 0 bases, the J end lost 2 bases, and 9 bases lay between the germline ends. This CDR3 has 14 residues. Germline values: CDR1 SGDLS, CDR2 YYNGEE. Time point indicated: pretreatment peripheral blood. Locally advanced or metastatic urothelial carcinoma affected all patients. As concerns this clone: Its target is unknown.

Here immunoSEQ multiplex PCR was the method, and the copy in TCRdb shows in-frame clones only, minus some. This table has 86,000 or so clones, over 65% appearing once. This TCR came from a man in his 60s with urothelial cancer. This chain joins TRBV9 and TRBJ2-7; D gene ambiguous. This specimen was PBMCs, taken around atezolizumab (anti-PD-L1) treatment. CDR3 DNA sequence: TGTGCCAGCAGCGTAGCAGGATCGACCTACGAGCAGTACTTC. Protein product: CASSVAGSTYEQYF.